Included here is one T cell receptor (beta chain) sequence, with context. The antigen is undetermined. This sample stems from a study of a mutant IDH1 vaccine in newly diagnosed glioma. Study overall: Mean patient age was about 40 years; approximately 62% were male and approximately 38% female. Broader study findings: Most patients, around 93%, showed vaccine-induced immune responses. Pseudoprogression apparently tracked independently of changes in top peripheral T cell clonotypes.

Specified time point: week 11, during vaccination. Each dose delivered 300 ug of mutant IDH1 20-mer peptide subcutaneously with imiquimod. V was shortened by 6 bases and J by 1 base, with 12 bases between the two germline ends. The CDR3 loop spans 14 amino acids. Germline V lookup: CDR1 MGHDK, CDR2 SYGVNS. Only in-frame clones appear in the TCRdb table, and some are missing; sequencing was by immunoSEQ multiplex PCR. The table shows around 40,000 clones, with about four fifths occurring only once. The chain links TRBV25-1 to TRBJ1-1; D possibly corresponds to TRBD1 (6 bases). The source is a man between 40 and 49 years old with glioma. The material sequenced was PBMCs, taken from a glioma patient whose treatment included an IDH1 peptide vaccine. The CDR3 region is CASSGQLGNTEAFF. The CDR3 DNA reads TGTGCCAGCAGCGGACAGTTAGGGAACACTGAAGCTTTCTTT.